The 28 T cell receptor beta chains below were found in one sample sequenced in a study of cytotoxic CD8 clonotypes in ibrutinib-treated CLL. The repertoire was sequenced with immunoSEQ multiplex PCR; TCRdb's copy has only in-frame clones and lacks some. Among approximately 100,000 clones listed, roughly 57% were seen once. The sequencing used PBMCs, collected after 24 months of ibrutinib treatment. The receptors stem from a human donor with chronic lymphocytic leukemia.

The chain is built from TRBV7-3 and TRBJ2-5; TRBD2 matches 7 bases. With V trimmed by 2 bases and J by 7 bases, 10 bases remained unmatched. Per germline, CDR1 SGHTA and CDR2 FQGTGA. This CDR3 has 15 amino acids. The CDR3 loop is CASSLDGGVPGTQYF. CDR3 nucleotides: TGTGCCAGCAGCTTAGATGGGGGGGTCCCGGGGACCCAGTACTTC.

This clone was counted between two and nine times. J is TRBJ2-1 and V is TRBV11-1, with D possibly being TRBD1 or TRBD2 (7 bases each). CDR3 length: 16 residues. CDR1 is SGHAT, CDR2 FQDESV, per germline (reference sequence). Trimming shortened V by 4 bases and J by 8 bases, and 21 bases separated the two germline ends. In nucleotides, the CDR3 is TGTGCCAGCAGCTGGGCAGCAGGGGGGGTTTTGGATGAGCAGTTCTTC. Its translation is CASSWAAGGVLDEQFF.

Here the CDR3 reads CASRNGGVDIQYF. The CDR3 nucleotides read TGTGCCAGCCGAAACGGGGGGGTGGACATTCAGTACTTC. V usage is TRBV2 and J usage is TRBJ2-4; TRBD2 aligns across 8 bases. The J segment lost 8 bases and the V segment lost 8 bases, leaving 8 bases of the junction unmatched. The length of the CDR3 is 13 residues. The V gene's germline CDR1 is SNHLY and CDR2 FYNNEI.

CDR3 nucleotides: TGTGCCAGCAGTGTCACCAGAAGAATGACTGAAGCTTTCTTT. It translates to CASSVTRRMTEAFF. The V and J genes are TRBV2 and TRBJ1-1; D is uncertain. CDR3 length: 14 residues. Between the trimmed V and J ends, which lost 4 bases and 5 bases, there was a span of 14 bases. The germline V gene encodes CDR1 SNHLY and CDR2 FYNNEI.

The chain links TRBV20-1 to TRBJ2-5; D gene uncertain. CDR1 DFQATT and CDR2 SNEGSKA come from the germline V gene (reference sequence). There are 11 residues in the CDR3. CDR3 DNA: TGCAGCGCATACTCCGAAGAGACCCAGTACTTC. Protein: CSAYSEETQYF.

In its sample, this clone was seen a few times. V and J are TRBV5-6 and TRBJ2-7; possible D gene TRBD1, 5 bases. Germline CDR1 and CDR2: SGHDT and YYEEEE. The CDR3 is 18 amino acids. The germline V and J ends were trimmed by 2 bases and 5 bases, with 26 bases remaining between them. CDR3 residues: CASSFVAREEKAPDEQYF. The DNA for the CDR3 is TGTGCCAGCAGCTTCGTGGCCAGGGAAGAGAAGGCGCCCGACGAGCAGTACTTC.

CDR3 nucleotides: TGCAGCGTTGAAGATTTACAGTCAGGGGAGGATGAGACCCAGTACTTC. Protein: CSVEDLQSGEDETQYF. This sequence joins TRBV29-1 and TRBJ2-5, with D possibly called TRBD1 or TRBD2 (6 bases each). V was trimmed by 0 bases and J by 5 bases, leaving 19 bases between them. The CDR3 is 16 residues long. Germline V gene data show CDR1 as SQVTM and CDR2 as ANQGSEA.

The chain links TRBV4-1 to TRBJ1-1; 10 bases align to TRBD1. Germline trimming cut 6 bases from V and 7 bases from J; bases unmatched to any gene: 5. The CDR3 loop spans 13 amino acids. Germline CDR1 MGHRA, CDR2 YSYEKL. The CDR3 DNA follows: TGCGCCAGCAGTCACCGGGACAGGGGTGAAGCTTTCTTT. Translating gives CASSHRDRGEAFF.

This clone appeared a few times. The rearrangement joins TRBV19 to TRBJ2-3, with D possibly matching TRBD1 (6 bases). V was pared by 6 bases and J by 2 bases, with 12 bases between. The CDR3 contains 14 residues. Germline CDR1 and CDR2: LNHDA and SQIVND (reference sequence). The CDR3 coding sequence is TGTGCCAGTAGCCAGGGGTTCGACACAGATACGCAGTATTTT. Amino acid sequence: CASSQGFDTDTQYF.

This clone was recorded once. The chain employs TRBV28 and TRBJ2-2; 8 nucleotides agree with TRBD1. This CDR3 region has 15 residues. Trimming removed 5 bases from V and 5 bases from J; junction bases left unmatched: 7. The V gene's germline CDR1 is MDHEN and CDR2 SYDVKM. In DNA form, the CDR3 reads TGTGCCAGCAGTGAACAGGGGGTTCGGACCGGGGAGCTGTTTTTT. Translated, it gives CASSEQGVRTGELFF.

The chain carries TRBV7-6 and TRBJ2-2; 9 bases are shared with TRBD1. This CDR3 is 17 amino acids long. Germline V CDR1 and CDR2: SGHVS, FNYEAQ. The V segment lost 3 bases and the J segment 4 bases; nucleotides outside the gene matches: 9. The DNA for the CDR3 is TGTGCCAGCAGCTTGGTTATCGGGACAGGGAGCACCGGGGAGCTGTTTTTT. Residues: CASSLVIGTGSTGELFF.

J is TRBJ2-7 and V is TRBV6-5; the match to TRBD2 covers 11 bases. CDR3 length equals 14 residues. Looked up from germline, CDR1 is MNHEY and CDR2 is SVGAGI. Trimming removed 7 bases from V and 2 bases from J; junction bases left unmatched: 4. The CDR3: CASTRLAGPYEQYF. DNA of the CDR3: TGTGCCAGCACCCGACTAGCGGGGCCCTACGAGCAGTACTTC.

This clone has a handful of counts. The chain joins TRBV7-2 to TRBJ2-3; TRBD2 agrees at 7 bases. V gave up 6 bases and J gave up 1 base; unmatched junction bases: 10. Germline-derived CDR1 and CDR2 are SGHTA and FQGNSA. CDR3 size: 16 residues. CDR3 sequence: CASSYGAGLRTDTQYF. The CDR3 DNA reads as TGTGCCAGCAGTTACGGAGCGGGGCTCCGCACAGATACGCAGTATTTT.

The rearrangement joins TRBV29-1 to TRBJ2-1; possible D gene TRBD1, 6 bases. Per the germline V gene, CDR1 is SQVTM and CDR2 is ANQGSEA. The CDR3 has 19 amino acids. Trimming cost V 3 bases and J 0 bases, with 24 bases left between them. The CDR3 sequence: CSVDGGSQRGGSSYNEQFF. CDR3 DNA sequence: TGCAGCGTTGATGGGGGCAGCCAACGTGGGGGTAGCTCCTACAATGAGCAGTTCTTC.

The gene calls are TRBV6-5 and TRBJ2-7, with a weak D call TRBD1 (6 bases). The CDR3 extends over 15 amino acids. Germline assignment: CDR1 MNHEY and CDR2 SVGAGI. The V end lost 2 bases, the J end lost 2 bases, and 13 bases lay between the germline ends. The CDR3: CASSYNREPTYEQYF. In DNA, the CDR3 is TGTGCCAGCAGTTACAACAGGGAGCCTACCTACGAGCAGTACTTC.

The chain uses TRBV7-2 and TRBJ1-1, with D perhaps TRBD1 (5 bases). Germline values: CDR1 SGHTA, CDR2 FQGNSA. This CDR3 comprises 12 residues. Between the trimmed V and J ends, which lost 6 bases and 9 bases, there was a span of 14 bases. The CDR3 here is CASSQIGGKAFF. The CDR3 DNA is TGTGCCAGCAGTCAAATCGGGGGAAAAGCTTTCTTT.

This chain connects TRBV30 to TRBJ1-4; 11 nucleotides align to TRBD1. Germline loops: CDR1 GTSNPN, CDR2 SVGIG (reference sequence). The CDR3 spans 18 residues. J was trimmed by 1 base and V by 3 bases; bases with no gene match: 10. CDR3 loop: CAWSFGTGGFGTNEKLFF. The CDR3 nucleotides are TGTGCCTGGAGCTTCGGGACAGGGGGATTTGGAACTAATGAAAAACTGTTTTTT.

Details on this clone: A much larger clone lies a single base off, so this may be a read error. The CDR3 DNA follows: TGCGCCAGCAGCTTGGGAGGGGACTATGGCTACACCTTC. This codes for CASSLGGDYGYTF. The gene calls are TRBV5-1 and TRBJ1-2; a weak D match, TRBD1 (5 bases). The CDR3 spans 13 residues. V was shortened by 0 bases and J by 3 bases, with 6 bases between the two germline ends. Germline CDR1 is SGHRS and CDR2 is YFSETQ. Together with reference TRBV5-1 and TRBJ1-2, the CDR3 gives the full variable domain: KAGVTQTPRYLIKTRGQQVTLSCSPISGHRSVSWYQQTPGQGLQFLFEYFSETQRNKGNFPGRFSGRQFSNSRSEMNVSTLELGDSALYLCASSLGGDYGYTFGSGTRLTVV.

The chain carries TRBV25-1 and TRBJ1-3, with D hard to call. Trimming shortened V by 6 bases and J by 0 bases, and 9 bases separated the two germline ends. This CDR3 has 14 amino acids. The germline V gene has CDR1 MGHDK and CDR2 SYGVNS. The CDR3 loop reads CASRGGNSGNTIYF. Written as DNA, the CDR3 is TGTGCCAGCAGGGGCGGGAACTCTGGAAACACCATATATTTT.

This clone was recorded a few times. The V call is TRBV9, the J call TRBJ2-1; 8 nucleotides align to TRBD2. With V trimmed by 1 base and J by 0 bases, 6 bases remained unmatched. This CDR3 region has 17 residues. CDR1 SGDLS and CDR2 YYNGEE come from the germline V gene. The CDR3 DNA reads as TGTGCCAGCAGCGTATTCGCGGGGGGCCGCTCCTACAATGAGCAGTTCTTC. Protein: CASSVFAGGRSYNEQFF.

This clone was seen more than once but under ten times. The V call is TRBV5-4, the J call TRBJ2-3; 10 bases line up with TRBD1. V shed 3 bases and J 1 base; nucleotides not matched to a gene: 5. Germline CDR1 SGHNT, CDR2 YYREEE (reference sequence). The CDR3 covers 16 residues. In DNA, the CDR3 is TGTGCCAGCAGCTCGCGGACAGGGGGAGGCACAGATACGCAGTATTTT. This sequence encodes CASSSRTGGGTDTQYF.

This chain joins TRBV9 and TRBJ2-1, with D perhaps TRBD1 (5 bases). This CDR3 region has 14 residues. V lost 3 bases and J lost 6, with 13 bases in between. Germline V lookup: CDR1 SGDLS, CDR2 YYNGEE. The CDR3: CASSGGQLINEQFF. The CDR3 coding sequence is TGTGCCAGCAGCGGCGGACAACTCATCAATGAGCAGTTCTTC.

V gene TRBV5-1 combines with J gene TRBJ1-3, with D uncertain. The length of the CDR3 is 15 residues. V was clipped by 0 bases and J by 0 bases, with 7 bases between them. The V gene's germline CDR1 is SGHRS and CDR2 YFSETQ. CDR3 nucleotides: TGCGCCAGCAGCTTGGATCCCGGCTCTGGAAACACCATATATTTT. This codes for CASSLDPGSGNTIYF.

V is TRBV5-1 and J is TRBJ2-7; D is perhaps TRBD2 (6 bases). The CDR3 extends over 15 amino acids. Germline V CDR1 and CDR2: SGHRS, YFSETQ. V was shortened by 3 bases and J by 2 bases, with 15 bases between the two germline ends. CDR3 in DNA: TGCGCCAGCAGCTCGGCGGAGACTAGGGCCTACGAGCAGTACTTC. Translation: CASSSAETRAYEQYF.

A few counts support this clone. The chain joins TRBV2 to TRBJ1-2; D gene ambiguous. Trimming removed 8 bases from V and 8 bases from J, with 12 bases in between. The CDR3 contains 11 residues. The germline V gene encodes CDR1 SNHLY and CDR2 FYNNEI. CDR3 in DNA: TGTGCCAGCGGGTGGCAAGGAGGCTACACCTTC. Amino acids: CASGWQGGYTF.

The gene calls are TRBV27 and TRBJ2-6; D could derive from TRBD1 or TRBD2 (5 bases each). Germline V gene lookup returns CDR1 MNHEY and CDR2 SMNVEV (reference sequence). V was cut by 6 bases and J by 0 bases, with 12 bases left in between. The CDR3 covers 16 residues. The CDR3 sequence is CASRGPGSSGANVLTF. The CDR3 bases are TGTGCCAGCAGGGGACCTGGGAGCTCTGGGGCCAACGTCCTGACTTTC.

The CDR3 DNA sequence: TGTGCCAGTAGTTGGCAGGGTAATCAGCCCCAGCATTTT. This codes for CASSWQGNQPQHF. V is TRBV19 and J is TRBJ1-5, with a tentative D call TRBD1 (5 bases). The CDR3 runs 13 residues. Trimming took 5 bases from V and 4 from J, leaving 9 bases between them. Germline V lookup: CDR1 LNHDA, CDR2 SQIVND (reference sequence).

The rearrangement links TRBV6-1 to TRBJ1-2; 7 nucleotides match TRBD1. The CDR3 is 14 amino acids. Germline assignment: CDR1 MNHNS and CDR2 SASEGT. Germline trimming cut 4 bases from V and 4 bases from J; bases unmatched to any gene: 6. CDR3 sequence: CASSATGTAYGYTF. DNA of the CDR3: TGTGCCAGCAGTGCGACCGGGACAGCCTATGGCTACACCTTC.